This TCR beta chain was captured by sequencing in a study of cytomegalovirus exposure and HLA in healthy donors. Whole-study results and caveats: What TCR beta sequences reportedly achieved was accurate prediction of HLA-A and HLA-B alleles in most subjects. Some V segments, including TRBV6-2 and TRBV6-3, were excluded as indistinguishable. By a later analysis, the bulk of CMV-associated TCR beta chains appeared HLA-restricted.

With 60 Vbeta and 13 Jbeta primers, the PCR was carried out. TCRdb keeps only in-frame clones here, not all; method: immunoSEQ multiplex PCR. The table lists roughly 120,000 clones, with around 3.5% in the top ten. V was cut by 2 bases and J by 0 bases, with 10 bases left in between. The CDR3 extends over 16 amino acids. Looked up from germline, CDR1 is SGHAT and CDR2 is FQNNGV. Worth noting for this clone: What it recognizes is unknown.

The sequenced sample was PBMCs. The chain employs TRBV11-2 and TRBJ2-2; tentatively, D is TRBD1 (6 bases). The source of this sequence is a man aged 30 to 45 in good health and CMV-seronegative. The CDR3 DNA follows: TGTGCCAGCAGCTTAAGGACAGTTTCGAACACCGGGGAGCTGTTTTTT. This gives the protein CASSLRTVSNTGELFF.